These T cell receptor beta chains were read from a single sample in a study of T cells after yellow fever vaccination. TCRdb called the 5' RACE reads again in MiXCR, with one record for every CDR3 protein. The sample has a few hundred thousand distinct CDR3 sequences; around a sixth are singletons. This sample comprised PBMCs, obtained before the yellow fever booster vaccination. The source is a man between 18 and 35 years old who received the YFV17D yellow fever vaccine. Both conserved end residues are part of each CDR3. A D gene is named only where the DNA matches it firmly. A clone size is listed for some rows: how often the clone was seen (once, few, many), or a class if it is expanded.

V gene,D gene,clone size,CDR3 protein
TRBV12-3/TRBV12-4,TRBD1,few,CASSSQGAGTEAFF
TRBV12-5,.,few,CASGLDRAYEQYF
TRBV20-1,TRBD1,many,CSTWRGQRTGGYTF
TRBV3-1,TRBD1,.,CASSAHNRGLLNGYTF
TRBV27,.,.,CASSTTPGIAKNIQYF
TRBV4-2,.,.,CASSQELIADTQYF
TRBV5-1,TRBD2,.,CASSFLSGSQETQYF
TRBV27,.,many,CASGALGPSGAFF
TRBV5-5,TRBD1,.,CASSSWTGGRYEQYF
TRBV18,.,.,CASSPPMGGVTEAFF
TRBV4-3,.,.,CASSQGRAGNEQFF
TRBV12-3/TRBV12-4,.,.,CASSFQLLNTGELFF
TRBV20-1,TRBD1,.,CSSRKTGAWNQPQHF
TRBV2,TRBD1,few,CAAGGLSRYQETQYF
TRBV7-2,TRBD1,many,CASSSEGAGITSGANVLTF
TRBV9,TRBD2,few,CASSVGIAGVDTQYF
TRBV15,.,few,CATSRDNSQETQYF
TRBV20-1,TRBD1,few,CSARGGGGNQPQHF
TRBV7-3,.,few,CASSATGITDTQYF
TRBV21-1,.,.,CASFIMVRLSYGYTF
TRBV7-2,TRBD1,many,CASSWTGGRSNQPQHF
TRBV12-3/TRBV12-4,.,few,CASSRGLNEQFF
TRBV5-1,.,.,CASSRDRNPSYSPLHF
TRBV5-1,.,few,CASSLAGLNEQYF
TRBV29-1,TRBD1,.,CSVFNRDRGHGELFF
TRBV4-3,.,few,CASSQDQGTGTDTQYF
TRBV24-1,.,.,CATSDAGTNYGYTF
TRBV20-1,.,few,CSARDHGVGNQPQHF
TRBV4-3,.,.,CASSPGASTDTQYF
TRBV12-3/TRBV12-4,.,.,CASRLGANYGYTF
TRBV20-1,TRBD2,few,CSASYGGLAGSYNEQFF
TRBV20-1,.,.,CSARGPGRDEQFF
TRBV4-3,TRBD1,many,CASSPATGSTGELFF
TRBV27,.,.,CASSLTRGFSYEQYF
TRBV9,TRBD1,.,CASCLGWGQGYSGELFF
TRBV2,.,.,CATEHQDGDYGYTF
TRBV5-6,TRBD1,.,CASSLQGRSADTQYF
TRBV7-2,.,few,CASRLTGTPEAFF
TRBV5-6,.,.,CASSAGAPLGTGELFF
TRBV4-1,.,few,CASSPLPYNSPLHF
TRBV20-1,TRBD1,.,CSASPGTGYGYTF
TRBV12-3/TRBV12-4,TRBD1,.,CASSQTGVNQPQHF
TRBV27,.,.,CASSLRGWGDTQYF
TRBV20-1,.,few,CSARQRDWEQYF
TRBV4-3,TRBD1,.,CASTFTGQGIGELFF
TRBV10-3,.,few,CAISEGQPNTEAFF
TRBV29-1,TRBD1,many,CSVEASTGGTEAFF
TRBV4-1,TRBD1,.,CASSQEGRDRGTEAFF
TRBV20-1,.,.,CSASGATNEKLFF
TRBV4-1,.,few,CASSHRGGGEQYF
TRBV27,.,few,CASSLGRGVGGYTF
TRBV5-6,.,few,CASRGTFYGYTF